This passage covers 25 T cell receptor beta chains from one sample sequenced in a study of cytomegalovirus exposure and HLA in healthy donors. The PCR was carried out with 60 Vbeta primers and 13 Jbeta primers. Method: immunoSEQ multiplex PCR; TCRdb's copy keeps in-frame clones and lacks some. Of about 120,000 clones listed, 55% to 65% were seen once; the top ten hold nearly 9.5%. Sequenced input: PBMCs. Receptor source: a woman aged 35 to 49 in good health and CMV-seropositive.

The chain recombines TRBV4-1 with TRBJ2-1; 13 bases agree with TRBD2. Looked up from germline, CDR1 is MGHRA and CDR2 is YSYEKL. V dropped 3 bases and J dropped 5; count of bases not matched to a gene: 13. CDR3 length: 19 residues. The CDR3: CASSQYRNGLAGVHNEQFF. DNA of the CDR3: TGCGCCAGCAGCCAGTATCGAAATGGACTAGCGGGGGTCCACAATGAGCAGTTCTTC.

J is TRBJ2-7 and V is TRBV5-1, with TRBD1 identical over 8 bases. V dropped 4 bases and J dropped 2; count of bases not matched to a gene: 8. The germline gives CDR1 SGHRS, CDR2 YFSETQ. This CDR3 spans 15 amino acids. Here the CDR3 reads CASSPWTGSPYEQYF. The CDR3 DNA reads TGCGCCAGCAGCCCCTGGACAGGGAGCCCCTACGAGCAGTACTTC.

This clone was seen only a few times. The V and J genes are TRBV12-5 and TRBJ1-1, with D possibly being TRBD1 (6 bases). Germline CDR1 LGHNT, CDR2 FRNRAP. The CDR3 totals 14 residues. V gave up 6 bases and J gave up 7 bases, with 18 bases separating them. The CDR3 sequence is CASGQSGGRGEAFF. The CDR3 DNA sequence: TGTGCTAGTGGCCAAAGCGGGGGGCGAGGTGAAGCTTTCTTT.

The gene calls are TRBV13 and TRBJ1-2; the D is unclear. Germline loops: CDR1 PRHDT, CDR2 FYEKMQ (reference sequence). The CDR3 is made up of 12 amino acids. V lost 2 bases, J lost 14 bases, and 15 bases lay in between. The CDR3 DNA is TGTGCCAGCAGCTTAAGGCAGGTCGAAGAGACCTTC. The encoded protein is CASSLRQVEETF.

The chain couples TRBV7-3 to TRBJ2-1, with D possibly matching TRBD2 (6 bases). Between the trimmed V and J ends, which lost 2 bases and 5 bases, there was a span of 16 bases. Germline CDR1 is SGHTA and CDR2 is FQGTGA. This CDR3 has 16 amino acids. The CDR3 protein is CASSLRLRDPHNEQFF. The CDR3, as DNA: TGTGCCAGCAGCTTACGGCTGCGGGATCCCCACAATGAGCAGTTCTTC. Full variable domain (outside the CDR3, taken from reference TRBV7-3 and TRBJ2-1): GAGVSQTPSNKVTEKGKYVELRCDPISGHTALYWYRQSLGQGPEFLIYFQGTGAADDSGLPNDRFFAVRPEGSVSTLKIQRTERGDSAVYLCASSLRLRDPHNEQFFGPGTRLTVL.

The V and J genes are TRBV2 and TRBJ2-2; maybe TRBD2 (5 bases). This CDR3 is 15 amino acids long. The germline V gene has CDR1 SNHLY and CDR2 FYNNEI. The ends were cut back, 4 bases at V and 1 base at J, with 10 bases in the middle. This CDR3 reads CASSVRRVNTGELFF. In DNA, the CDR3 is TGTGCCAGCAGTGTTCGGCGGGTGAACACCGGGGAGCTGTTTTTT.

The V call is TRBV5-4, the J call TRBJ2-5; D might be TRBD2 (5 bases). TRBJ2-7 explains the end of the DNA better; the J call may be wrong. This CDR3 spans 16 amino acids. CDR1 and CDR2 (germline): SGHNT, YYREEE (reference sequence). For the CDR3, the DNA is TGTGCCAGCAGCTTTGAACCGGGGAGTCCTTCCTACGAGCAGTACTTC. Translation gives CASSFEPGSPSYEQYF.

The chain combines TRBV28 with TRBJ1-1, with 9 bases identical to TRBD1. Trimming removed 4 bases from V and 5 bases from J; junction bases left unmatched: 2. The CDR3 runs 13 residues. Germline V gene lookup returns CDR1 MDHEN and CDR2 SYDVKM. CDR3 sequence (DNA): TGTGCCAGCAGTTACAGGGGGCGGACTGAAGCTTTCTTT. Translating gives CASSYRGRTEAFF.

DNA of the CDR3: TGCGCCAGCAGCTTGTCCGGTGCGTTGAACACTGAAGCTTTCTTT. This gives the protein CASSLSGALNTEAFF. The J gene is TRBJ1-1, the V gene TRBV5-1; D ambiguous. Trimming removed 1 base from V and 0 bases from J, with 10 bases in between. The CDR3 spans 15 residues. In germline, CDR1 is SGHRS, CDR2 YFSETQ.

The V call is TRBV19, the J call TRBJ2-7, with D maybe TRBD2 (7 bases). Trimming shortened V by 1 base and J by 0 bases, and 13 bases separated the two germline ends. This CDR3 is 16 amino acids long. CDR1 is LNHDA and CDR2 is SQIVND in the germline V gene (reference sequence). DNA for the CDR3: TGTGCCAGTAGTATAGGCGGGGGCAGAAGCTCCTACGAGCAGTACTTC. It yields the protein CASSIGGGRSSYEQYF.

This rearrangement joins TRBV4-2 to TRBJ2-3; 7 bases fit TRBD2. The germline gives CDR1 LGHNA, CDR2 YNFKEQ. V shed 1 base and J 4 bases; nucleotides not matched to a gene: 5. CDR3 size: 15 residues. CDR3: CASSQGAGEADTQYF. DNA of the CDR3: TGTGCCAGCAGCCAAGGGGCGGGAGAGGCAGATACGCAGTATTTT.

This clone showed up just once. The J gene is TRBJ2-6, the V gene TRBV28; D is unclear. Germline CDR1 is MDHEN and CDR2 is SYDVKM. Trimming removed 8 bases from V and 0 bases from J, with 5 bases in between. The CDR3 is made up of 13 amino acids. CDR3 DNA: TGTGCCAGCGGAGCCTCTGGGGCCAACGTCCTGACTTTC. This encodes CASGASGANVLTF.

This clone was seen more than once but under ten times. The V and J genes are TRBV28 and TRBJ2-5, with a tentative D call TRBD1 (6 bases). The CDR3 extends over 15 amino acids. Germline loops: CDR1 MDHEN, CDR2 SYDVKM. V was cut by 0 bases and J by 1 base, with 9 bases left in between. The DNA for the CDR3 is TGTGCCAGCAGTTTATGGGGGGCGGCCCAAGAGACCCAGTACTTC. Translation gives CASSLWGAAQETQYF.

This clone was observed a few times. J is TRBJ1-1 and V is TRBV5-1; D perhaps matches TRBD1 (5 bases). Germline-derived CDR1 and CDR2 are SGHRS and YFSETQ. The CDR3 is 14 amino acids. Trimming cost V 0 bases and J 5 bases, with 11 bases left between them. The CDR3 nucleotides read TGCGCCAGCAGCTTGGCCGGGGCGGGGACTGAAGCTTTCTTT. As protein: CASSLAGAGTEAFF.

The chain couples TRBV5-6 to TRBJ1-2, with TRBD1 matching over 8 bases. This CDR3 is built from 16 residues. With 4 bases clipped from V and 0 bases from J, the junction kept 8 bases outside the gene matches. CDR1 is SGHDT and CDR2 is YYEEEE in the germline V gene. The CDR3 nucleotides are TGTGCCAGCAGCCGTCCTGGGACAGGATCTAACTATGGCTACACCTTC. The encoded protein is CASSRPGTGSNYGYTF.

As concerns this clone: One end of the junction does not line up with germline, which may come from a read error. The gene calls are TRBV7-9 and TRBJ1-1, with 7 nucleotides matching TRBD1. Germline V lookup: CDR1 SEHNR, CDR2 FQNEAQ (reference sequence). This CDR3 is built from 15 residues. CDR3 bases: TGTTCCAGCAGCCAAGAACAGGGGCTGAACACTGAAGCTTTCTTT. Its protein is CSSSQEQGLNTEAFF.

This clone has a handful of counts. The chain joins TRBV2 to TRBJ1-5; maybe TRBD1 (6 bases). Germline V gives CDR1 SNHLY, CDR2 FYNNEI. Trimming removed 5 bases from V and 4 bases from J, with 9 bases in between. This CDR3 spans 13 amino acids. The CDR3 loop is CASSSQGNQPQHF. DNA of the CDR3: TGTGCCAGCAGTTCACAGGGTAATCAGCCCCAGCATTTT.

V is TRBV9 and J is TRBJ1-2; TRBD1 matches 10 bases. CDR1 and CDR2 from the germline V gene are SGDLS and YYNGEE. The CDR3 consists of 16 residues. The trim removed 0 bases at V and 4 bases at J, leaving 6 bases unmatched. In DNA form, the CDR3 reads TGTGCCAGCAGCGTAGACCTAAGGACAGGGGGCTATGGCTACACCTTC. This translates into CASSVDLRTGGYGYTF.

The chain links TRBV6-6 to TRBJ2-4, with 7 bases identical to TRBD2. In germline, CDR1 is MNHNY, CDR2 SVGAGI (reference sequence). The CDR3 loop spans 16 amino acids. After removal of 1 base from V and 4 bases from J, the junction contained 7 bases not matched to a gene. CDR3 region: CASSYLGGGLKNIQYF. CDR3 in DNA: TGTGCCAGCAGTTACTTGGGCGGGGGACTTAAAAACATTCAGTACTTC.

CDR3 protein: CASSSGTGTGELFF. CDR3 DNA: TGCGCCAGCAGCTCCGGGACAGGGACCGGGGAGCTGTTTTTT. The rearrangement uses TRBV4-3 and TRBJ2-2; 9 bases map to TRBD1. After removal of 5 bases from V and 5 bases from J, the junction contained 3 bases not matched to a gene. The CDR3 is 14 residues long. The germline V gene has CDR1 LGHNA and CDR2 YSLEER.

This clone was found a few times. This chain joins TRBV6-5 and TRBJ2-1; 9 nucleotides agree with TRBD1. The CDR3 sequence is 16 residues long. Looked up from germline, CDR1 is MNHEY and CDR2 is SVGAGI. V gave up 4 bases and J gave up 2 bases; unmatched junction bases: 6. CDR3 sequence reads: CASSSHGQGPYNEQFF. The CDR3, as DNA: TGTGCCAGCAGTTCCCATGGACAGGGGCCCTACAATGAGCAGTTCTTC.

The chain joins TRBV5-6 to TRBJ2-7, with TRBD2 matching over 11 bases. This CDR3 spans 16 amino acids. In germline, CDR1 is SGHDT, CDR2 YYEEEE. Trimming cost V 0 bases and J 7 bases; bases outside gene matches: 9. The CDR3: CASSLGLAGKLGEQYF. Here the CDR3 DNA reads TGTGCCAGCAGCTTGGGACTAGCGGGAAAACTTGGGGAGCAGTACTTC.

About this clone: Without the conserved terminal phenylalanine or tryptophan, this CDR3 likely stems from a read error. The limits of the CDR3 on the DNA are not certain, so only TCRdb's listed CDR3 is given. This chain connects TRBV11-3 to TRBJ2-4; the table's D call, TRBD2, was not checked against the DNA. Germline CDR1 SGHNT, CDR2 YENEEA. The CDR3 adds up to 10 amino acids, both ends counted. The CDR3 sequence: CASLVGLTPL.

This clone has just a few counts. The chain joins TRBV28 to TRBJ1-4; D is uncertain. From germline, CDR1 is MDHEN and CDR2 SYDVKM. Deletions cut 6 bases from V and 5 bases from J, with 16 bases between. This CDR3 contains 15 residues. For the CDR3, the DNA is TGTGCCAGCAGCCCCCCTAGGAGTGGGAATGAAAAACTGTTTTTT. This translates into CASSPPRSGNEKLFF. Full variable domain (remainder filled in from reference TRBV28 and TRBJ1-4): DVKVTQSSRYLVKRTGEKVFLECVQDMDHENMFWYRQDPGLGLRLIYFSYDVKMKEKGDIPEGYSVSREKKERFSLILESASTNQTSMYLCASSPPRSGNEKLFFGSGTQLSVL.

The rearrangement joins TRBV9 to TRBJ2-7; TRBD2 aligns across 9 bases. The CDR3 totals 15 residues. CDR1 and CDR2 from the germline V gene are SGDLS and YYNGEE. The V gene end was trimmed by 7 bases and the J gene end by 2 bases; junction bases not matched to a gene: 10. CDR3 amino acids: CASSREASGAYEQYF. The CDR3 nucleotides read TGTGCCAGCTCCAGAGAGGCTAGCGGGGCCTACGAGCAGTACTTC.